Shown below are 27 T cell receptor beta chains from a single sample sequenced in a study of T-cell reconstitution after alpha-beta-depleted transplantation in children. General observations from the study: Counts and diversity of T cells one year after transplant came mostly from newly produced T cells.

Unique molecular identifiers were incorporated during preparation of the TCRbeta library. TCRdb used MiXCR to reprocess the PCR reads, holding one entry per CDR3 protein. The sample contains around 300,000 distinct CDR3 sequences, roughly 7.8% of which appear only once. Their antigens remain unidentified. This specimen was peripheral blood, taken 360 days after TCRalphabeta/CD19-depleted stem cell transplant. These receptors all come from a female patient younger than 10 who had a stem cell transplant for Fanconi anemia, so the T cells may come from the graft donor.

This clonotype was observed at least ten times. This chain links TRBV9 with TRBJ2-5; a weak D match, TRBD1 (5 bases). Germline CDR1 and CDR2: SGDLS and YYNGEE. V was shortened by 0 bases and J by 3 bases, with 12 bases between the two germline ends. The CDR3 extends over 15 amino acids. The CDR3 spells CASSVAGRLEETQYF. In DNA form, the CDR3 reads TGTGCCAGCAGCGTAGCAGGGCGATTGGAAGAGACCCAGTACTTC.

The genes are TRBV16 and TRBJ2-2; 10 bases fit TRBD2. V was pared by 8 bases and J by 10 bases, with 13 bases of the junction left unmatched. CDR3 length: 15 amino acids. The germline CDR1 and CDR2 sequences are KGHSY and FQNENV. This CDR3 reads CASVHQAGGPTELFF. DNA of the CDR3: TGTGCCAGCGTCCATCAAGCGGGGGGGCCGACGGAGCTGTTTTTT. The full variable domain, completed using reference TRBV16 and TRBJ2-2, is GEEVAQTPKHLVRGEGQKAKLYCAPIKGHSYVFWYQQVLKNEFKFLISFQNENVFDETGMPKERFSAKCLPNSPCSLEIQATKLEDSAVYFCASVHQAGGPTELFFGEGSRLTVL.

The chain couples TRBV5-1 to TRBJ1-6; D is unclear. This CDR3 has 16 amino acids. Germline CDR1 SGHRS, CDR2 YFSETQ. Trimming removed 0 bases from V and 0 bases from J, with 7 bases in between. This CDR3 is CASSLAQSSYNSPLHF. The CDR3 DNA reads TGCGCCAGCAGCTTGGCCCAGAGCTCCTATAATTCACCCCTCCACTTT.

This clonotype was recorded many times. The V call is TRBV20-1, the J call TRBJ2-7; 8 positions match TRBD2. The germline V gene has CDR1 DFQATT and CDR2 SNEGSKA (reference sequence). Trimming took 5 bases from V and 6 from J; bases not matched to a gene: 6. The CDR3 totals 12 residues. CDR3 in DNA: TGCAGTGCTCAGGATACTAGCGGCGAGCAGTACTTC. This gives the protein CSAQDTSGEQYF.

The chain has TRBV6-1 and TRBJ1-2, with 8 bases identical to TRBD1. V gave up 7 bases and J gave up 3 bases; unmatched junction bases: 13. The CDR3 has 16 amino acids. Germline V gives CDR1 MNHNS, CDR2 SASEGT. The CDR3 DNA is TGTGCCAGCACGTCCGAATCAGGGGGCGCTTACTATGGCTACACCTTC. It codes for CASTSESGGAYYGYTF.

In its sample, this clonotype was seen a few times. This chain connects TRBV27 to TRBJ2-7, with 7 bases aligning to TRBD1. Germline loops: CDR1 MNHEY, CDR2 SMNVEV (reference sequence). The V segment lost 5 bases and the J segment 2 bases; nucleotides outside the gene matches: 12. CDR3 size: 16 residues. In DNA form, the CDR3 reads TGTGCCAGCAGTCTATACAGGGGCGCTCCGACCTACGAGCAGTACTTC. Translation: CASSLYRGAPTYEQYF.

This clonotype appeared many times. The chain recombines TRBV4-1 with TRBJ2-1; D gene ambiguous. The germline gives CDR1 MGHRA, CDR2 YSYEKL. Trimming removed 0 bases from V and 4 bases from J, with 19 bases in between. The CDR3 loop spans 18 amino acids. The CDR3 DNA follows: TGCGCCAGCAGCCAAGATGTTCCGAAACCTACTAAATACAATGAGCAGTTCTTC. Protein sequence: CASSQDVPKPTKYNEQFF.

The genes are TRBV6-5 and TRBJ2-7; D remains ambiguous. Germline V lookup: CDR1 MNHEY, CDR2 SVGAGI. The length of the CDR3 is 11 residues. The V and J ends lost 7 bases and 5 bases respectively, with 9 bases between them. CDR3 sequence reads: CASKESDEQYF. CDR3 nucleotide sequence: TGTGCCAGCAAGGAGAGCGACGAGCAGTACTTC.

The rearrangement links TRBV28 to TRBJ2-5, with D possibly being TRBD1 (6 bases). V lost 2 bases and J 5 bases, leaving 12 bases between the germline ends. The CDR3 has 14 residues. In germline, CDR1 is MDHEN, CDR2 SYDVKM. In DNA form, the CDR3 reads TGTGCCAGCAGTTTAGTACAGGGTTGGGAGACCCAGTACTTC. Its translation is CASSLVQGWETQYF. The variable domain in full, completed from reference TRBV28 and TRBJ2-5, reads DVKVTQSSRYLVKRTGEKVFLECVQDMDHENMFWYRQDPGLGLRLIYFSYDVKMKEKGDIPEGYSVSREKKERFSLILESASTNQTSMYLCASSLVQGWETQYFGPGTRLLVL.

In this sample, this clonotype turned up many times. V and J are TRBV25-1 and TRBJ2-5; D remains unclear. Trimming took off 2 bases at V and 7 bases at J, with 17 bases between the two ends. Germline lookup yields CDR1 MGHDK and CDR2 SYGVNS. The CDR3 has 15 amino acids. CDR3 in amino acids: CASSEPGPRRGTQYF. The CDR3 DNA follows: TGTGCCAGCAGTGAACCAGGCCCAAGGCGTGGGACCCAGTACTTC.

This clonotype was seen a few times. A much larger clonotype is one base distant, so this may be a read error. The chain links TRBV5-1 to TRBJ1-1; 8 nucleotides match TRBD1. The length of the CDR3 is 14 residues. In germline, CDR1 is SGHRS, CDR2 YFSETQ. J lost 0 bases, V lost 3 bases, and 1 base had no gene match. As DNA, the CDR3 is TGCGCCAGCAGCTCGGGACAGGTGAACACTGAAGCTTTCTTT. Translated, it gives CASSSGQVNTEAFF.

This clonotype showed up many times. DNA of the CDR3: TGCGCCAGTCGGAGGTTGGGAGACTATGGCTACACCTTC. This sequence encodes CASRRLGDYGYTF. The gene calls are TRBV5-1 and TRBJ1-2; D not certain. This CDR3 is 13 amino acids long. Trimming removed 8 bases at V and 3 bases at J, with 14 bases between. CDR1 is SGHRS and CDR2 is YFSETQ in the germline V gene.

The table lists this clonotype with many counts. In DNA form, the CDR3 reads TGCAGTGCTAATCGGGGGGCCCAAGAGACCCAGTACTTC. Protein sequence: CSANRGAQETQYF. The chain carries TRBV20-1 and TRBJ2-5, with D possibly TRBD2 on 7 matching bases. The V end lost 4 bases, the J end lost 1 base, and 10 bases lay between the germline ends. Germline V gene data show CDR1 as DFQATT and CDR2 as SNEGSKA (reference sequence). The CDR3 is 13 residues long.

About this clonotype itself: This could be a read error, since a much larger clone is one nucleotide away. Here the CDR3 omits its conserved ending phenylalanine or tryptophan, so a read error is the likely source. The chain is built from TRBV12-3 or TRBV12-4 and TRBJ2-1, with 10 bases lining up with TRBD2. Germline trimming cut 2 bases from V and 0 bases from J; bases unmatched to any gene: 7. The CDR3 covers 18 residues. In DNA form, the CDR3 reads TGTGCCAGCAGTTTATTTAGCGGGGGGTCGAGCTCCTACAATGAGCAGTTCTGC. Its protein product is CASSLFSGGSSSYNEQFC.

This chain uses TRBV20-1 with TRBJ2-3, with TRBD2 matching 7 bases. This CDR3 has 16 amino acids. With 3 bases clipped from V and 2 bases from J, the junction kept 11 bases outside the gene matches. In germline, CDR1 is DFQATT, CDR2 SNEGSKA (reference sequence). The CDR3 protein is CSASSTAGVTTDTQYF. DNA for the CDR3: TGCAGTGCTAGCTCAACGGCGGGGGTGACCACAGATACGCAGTATTTT.

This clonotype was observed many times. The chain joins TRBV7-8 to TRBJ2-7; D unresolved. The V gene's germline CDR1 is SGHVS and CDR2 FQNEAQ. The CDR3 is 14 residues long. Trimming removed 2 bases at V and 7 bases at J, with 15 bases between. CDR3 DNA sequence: TGTGCCAGCAGCTTACTAAATTCCCTGGGGGAGCAGTACTTC. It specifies CASSLLNSLGEQYF.

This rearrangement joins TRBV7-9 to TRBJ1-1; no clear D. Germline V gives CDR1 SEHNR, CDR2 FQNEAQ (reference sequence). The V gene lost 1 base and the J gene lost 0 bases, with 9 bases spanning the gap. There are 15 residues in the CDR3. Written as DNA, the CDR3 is TGTGCCAGCAGCTTAGATAGGGTATTGAACACTGAAGCTTTCTTT. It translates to CASSLDRVLNTEAFF.

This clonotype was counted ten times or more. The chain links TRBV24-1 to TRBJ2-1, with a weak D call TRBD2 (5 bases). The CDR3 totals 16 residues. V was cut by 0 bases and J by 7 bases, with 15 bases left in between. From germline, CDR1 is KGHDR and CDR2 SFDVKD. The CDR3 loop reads CATSDLRGSGVNEQFF. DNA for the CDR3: TGTGCCACCAGTGATTTGCGAGGGAGCGGAGTTAATGAGCAGTTCTTC.

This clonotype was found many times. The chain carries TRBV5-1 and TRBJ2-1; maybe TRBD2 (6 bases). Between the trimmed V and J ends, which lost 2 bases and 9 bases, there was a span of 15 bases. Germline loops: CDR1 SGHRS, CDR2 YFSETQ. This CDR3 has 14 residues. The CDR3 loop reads CASSFETSFSEQFF. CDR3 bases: TGCGCCAGCAGCTTCGAGACTAGTTTCAGTGAGCAGTTCTTC.

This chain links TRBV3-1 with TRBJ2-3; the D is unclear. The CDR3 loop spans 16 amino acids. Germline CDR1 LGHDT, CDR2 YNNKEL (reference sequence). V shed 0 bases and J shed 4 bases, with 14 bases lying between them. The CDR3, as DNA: TGTGCCAGCAGCCAAGATAGACTGGTTCGGGCAGATACGCAGTATTTT. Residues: CASSQDRLVRADTQYF.

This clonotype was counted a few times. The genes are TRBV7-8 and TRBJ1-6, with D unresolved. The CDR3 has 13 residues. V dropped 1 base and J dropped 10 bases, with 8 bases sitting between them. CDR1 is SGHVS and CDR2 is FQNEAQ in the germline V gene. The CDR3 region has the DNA TGTGCCAGCAGCTTAGATAACAGATCACCCCTCCACTTT. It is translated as CASSLDNRSPLHF.

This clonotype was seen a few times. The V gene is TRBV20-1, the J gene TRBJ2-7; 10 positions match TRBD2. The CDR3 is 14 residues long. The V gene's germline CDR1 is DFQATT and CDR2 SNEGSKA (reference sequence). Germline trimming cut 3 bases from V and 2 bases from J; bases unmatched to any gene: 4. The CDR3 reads CSARRTSGTYEQYF. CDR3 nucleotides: TGCAGTGCTAGGAGGACTAGCGGAACCTACGAGCAGTACTTC.

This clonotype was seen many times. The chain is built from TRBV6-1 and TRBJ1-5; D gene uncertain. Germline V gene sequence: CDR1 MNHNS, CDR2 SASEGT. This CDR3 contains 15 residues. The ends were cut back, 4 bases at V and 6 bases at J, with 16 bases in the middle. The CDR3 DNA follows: TGTGCCAGCAGTGCGCCAGCCGGGCTATCTCAGCCCCAGCATTTT. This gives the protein CASSAPAGLSQPQHF.

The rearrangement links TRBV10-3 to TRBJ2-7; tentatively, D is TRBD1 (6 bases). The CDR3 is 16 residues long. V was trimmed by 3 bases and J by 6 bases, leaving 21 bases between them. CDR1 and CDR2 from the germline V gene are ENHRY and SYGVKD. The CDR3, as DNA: TGTGCCATCAGTGAACTCCTAGACAGGTCTTTTGGCGAGCAGTACTTC. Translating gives CAISELLDRSFGEQYF.

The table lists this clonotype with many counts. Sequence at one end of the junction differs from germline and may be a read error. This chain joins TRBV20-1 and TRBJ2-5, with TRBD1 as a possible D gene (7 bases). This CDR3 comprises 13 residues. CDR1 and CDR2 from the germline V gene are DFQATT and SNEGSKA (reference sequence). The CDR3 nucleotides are TGCAGTGCTCGAGACAGGGAGGTAGAGACCCAGTACTTC. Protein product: CSARDREVETQYF.

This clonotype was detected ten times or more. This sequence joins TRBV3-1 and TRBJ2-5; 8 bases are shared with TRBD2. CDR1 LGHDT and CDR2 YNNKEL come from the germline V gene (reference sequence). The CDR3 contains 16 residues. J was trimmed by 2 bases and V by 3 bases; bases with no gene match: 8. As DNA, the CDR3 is TGTGCCAGCAGCCAGGGTCCGGGCGGGAGGCAAGAGACCCAGTACTTC. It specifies CASSQGPGGRQETQYF.

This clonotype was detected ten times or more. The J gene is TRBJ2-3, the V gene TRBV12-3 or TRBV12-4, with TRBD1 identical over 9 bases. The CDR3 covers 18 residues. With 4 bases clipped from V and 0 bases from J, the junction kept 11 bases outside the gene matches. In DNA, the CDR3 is TGTGCCAGCAGTTCCATCCCCACAGGGGGCTGGAGCACAGATACGCAGTATTTT. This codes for CASSSIPTGGWSTDTQYF.